This is a list of T cell receptor beta chains from one sample in a study of shared clonotypes between healthy human individuals. The data were produced by immunoSEQ multiplex PCR, yet TCRdb's version contains in-frame clones alone and is incomplete. The table includes more than 500,000 clones, approximately 95% detected once. Sequenced material: naive CD8+ T cells sorted from blood. These receptors were collected from a woman aged 25-40 years in good health. Both conserved end residues are part of each CDR3. Each record gives: clone size, D gene, J gene, V gene, CDR3 DNA, CDR3 protein. A D gene is named only where the DNA matches it firmly. Clone size, where shown, is once, few, many, or a class for clones that have expanded.

clone_size: -
d_call: -
j_call: TRBJ2-7
v_call: TRBV28
cdr3_nt: TGTGCCAGCAGTTCACTACAGACGTACGGCTCCTACGAGCAGTACTTC
cdr3_aa: CASSSLQTYGSYEQYF

clone_size: once
d_call: -
j_call: TRBJ2-3
v_call: TRBV11-2
cdr3_nt: TGTGCCAGTCAACCCCTTGGGGTTAAACAAGATACGCAGTATTTT
cdr3_aa: CASQPLGVKQDTQYF

clone_size: -
d_call: -
j_call: TRBJ2-7
v_call: TRBV2
cdr3_nt: TGTGCCAGCAGATGGACACTAGAGATCAAGTACGAGCAGTACTTC
cdr3_aa: CASRWTLEIKYEQYF

clone_size: -
d_call: -
j_call: TRBJ1-5
v_call: TRBV27
cdr3_nt: TGTGCCAGCAGTTTATCCGCAGGGACTATCGACTTTAGCAATCAGCCCCAGCATTTT
cdr3_aa: CASSLSAGTIDFSNQPQHF

clone_size: -
d_call: -
j_call: TRBJ2-3
v_call: TRBV28
cdr3_nt: TGTGCCAGCAGCAGGGGCTCAGGGACAGATACGCAGTATTTT
cdr3_aa: CASSRGSGTDTQYF

clone_size: -
d_call: -
j_call: TRBJ2-5
v_call: TRBV15
cdr3_nt: TGTGCCACCAGCACCAAGTGGGGGATCCAAGAGACCCAGTACTTC
cdr3_aa: CATSTKWGIQETQYF

clone_size: -
d_call: -
j_call: TRBJ2-5
v_call: TRBV19
cdr3_nt: TGTGCCAGTAGTTCCGAGAAAGAGACCCAGTACTTC
cdr3_aa: CASSSEKETQYF

clone_size: -
d_call: -
j_call: TRBJ1-3
v_call: TRBV19
cdr3_nt: TGTGCCACCCTAGGAAACACCATATATTTT
cdr3_aa: CATLGNTIYF

clone_size: -
d_call: -
j_call: TRBJ2-3
v_call: TRBV27
cdr3_nt: TGTGCCAGCAGGGGGGGACTTGGAGACAGCTACACAGATACGCAGTATTTT
cdr3_aa: CASRGGLGDSYTDTQYF

clone_size: -
d_call: -
j_call: TRBJ2-7
v_call: TRBV11-2
cdr3_nt: TGTGCCAGCAGTCCCGGGACGGATTCCTACGAGCAGTACTTC
cdr3_aa: CASSPGTDSYEQYF

clone_size: -
d_call: TRBD1
j_call: TRBJ2-7
v_call: TRBV19
cdr3_nt: TGTGCCAGTGCCCCGGGACAGGGCTACGAGCAGTACTTC
cdr3_aa: CASAPGQGYEQYF

clone_size: -
d_call: -
j_call: TRBJ2-7
v_call: TRBV5-4
cdr3_nt: TGTGCCAGCAGCCCATCGGGGGACGAGCAGTACTTC
cdr3_aa: CASSPSGDEQYF

clone_size: once
d_call: TRBD1
j_call: TRBJ2-7
v_call: TRBV11-2
cdr3_nt: TGTGCCAGCAGCTTAGGGGGGACAGACCTCTCCTACGAGCAGTACTTC
cdr3_aa: CASSLGGTDLSYEQYF

clone_size: once
d_call: -
j_call: TRBJ1-1
v_call: TRBV18
cdr3_nt: TGTGCCAGCTCACCACCCCGGGGTTCCGCTGAAGCTTTCTTT
cdr3_aa: CASSPPRGSAEAFF

clone_size: -
d_call: TRBD1
j_call: TRBJ1-3
v_call: TRBV5-4
cdr3_nt: TGTGCCAGCAGCGGGGAGGAGGGGGCTTCTGGAAACACCATATATTTT
cdr3_aa: CASSGEEGASGNTIYF

clone_size: -
d_call: -
j_call: TRBJ2-7
v_call: TRBV11-2
cdr3_nt: TGTGCCAGCAGCTTTGGACAGCTATACGAGCAGTACTTC
cdr3_aa: CASSFGQLYEQYF

clone_size: -
d_call: -
j_call: TRBJ2-7
v_call: TRBV18
cdr3_nt: TGTGCCAGCTCACCAAGGGCAGCTGTCACCTACGAGCAGTACTTC
cdr3_aa: CASSPRAAVTYEQYF

clone_size: -
d_call: -
j_call: TRBJ2-7
v_call: TRBV6-6
cdr3_nt: TGTGCCAGCAGTTACTCGGGGGATTATTACGAGCAGTACTTC
cdr3_aa: CASSYSGDYYEQYF

clone_size: -
d_call: TRBD1
j_call: TRBJ2-3
v_call: TRBV2
cdr3_nt: TGTGCCAGCGTGACAGGGGGGGGTACAGATACGCAGTATTTT
cdr3_aa: CASVTGGGTDTQYF

clone_size: -
d_call: -
j_call: TRBJ1-5
v_call: TRBV4-2
cdr3_nt: TGTGCCAGCAGCCAAGATACAGAGTATAGCAATCAGCCCCAGCATTTT
cdr3_aa: CASSQDTEYSNQPQHF

clone_size: -
d_call: -
j_call: TRBJ2-5
v_call: TRBV6-6
cdr3_nt: TGTGCCAGCACTACTTCAGGAGACCTACTGTACTTC
cdr3_aa: CASTTSGDLLYF

clone_size: -
d_call: TRBD1
j_call: TRBJ2-2
v_call: TRBV10-2
cdr3_nt: TGCGCCAGCAGCACCGGGACAGTGAACACCGGGGAGCTGTTTTTT
cdr3_aa: CASSTGTVNTGELFF

clone_size: -
d_call: -
j_call: TRBJ2-7
v_call: TRBV2
cdr3_nt: TGTGCCAGCAGTGAATGGAACAGTTCGTACGAGCAGTACTTC
cdr3_aa: CASSEWNSSYEQYF

clone_size: -
d_call: TRBD1
j_call: TRBJ2-7
v_call: TRBV7-9
cdr3_nt: TGTGCCAGCAGCTTAGCGACAGGGGGCCTCTACGAGCAGTACTTC
cdr3_aa: CASSLATGGLYEQYF

clone_size: -
d_call: -
j_call: TRBJ2-7
v_call: TRBV5-4
cdr3_nt: TGTGCCAGCAGCTTCATAACCGGGACGGGGGACGAGCAGTACTTC
cdr3_aa: CASSFITGTGDEQYF

clone_size: -
d_call: TRBD2
j_call: TRBJ2-7
v_call: TRBV4-1
cdr3_nt: TGCGCCAGCAGCCAAGATCTTACTAGCGGGATGGGAGAGCAGTACTTC
cdr3_aa: CASSQDLTSGMGEQYF

clone_size: once
d_call: TRBD2
j_call: TRBJ2-7
v_call: TRBV4-1
cdr3_nt: TGCGCCAGCAGCCAAGCTCAGACTAGCGGCTCCTACGAGCAGTACTTC
cdr3_aa: CASSQAQTSGSYEQYF

clone_size: -
d_call: TRBD1
j_call: TRBJ2-7
v_call: TRBV30
cdr3_nt: TGTGCCTGGGACACAGGGGGAATTGGCTACGAGCAGTACTTC
cdr3_aa: CAWDTGGIGYEQYF

clone_size: -
d_call: TRBD2
j_call: TRBJ2-7
v_call: TRBV4-1
cdr3_nt: TGCGCCAGCAGCCTCAGGACTAGCGGGACCTACGAGCAGTACTTC
cdr3_aa: CASSLRTSGTYEQYF

clone_size: -
d_call: TRBD2
j_call: TRBJ2-7
v_call: TRBV5-4
cdr3_nt: TGTGCCAGCAGCTTCCACGGGGGGTCTCCCGAGCAGTACTTC
cdr3_aa: CASSFHGGSPEQYF

clone_size: -
d_call: -
j_call: TRBJ1-5
v_call: TRBV27
cdr3_nt: TGTGCCAGCAGTTTCGCAGGAAGCAATCAGCCCCAGCATTTT
cdr3_aa: CASSFAGSNQPQHF

clone_size: once
d_call: -
j_call: TRBJ2-5
v_call: TRBV29-1
cdr3_nt: TGCAGCGTCCGAGCATGGACTCGAAAAGGAGGAGAGACCCAGTACTTC
cdr3_aa: CSVRAWTRKGGETQYF

clone_size: -
d_call: TRBD2
j_call: TRBJ2-7
v_call: TRBV4-1
cdr3_nt: TGCGCCAGCAGCCAGACCCTAGCGGGAGCTTACGAGCAGTACTTC
cdr3_aa: CASSQTLAGAYEQYF

clone_size: -
d_call: -
j_call: TRBJ2-7
v_call: TRBV4-1
cdr3_nt: TGCGCCAGCAGCCAAGAAGGTAAAAGGGGCTACGAGCAGTACTTC
cdr3_aa: CASSQEGKRGYEQYF

clone_size: -
d_call: TRBD1
j_call: TRBJ1-1
v_call: TRBV2
cdr3_nt: TGTGCCAGCAGTGCCACCAGGACAGGGCTTGACACTGAAGCTTTCTTT
cdr3_aa: CASSATRTGLDTEAFF

clone_size: once
d_call: TRBD2
j_call: TRBJ2-3
v_call: TRBV27
cdr3_nt: TGTGCCAGCAGTTTATGGGAGGGTACGCAGTATTTT
cdr3_aa: CASSLWEGTQYF

clone_size: -
d_call: -
j_call: TRBJ2-7
v_call: TRBV30
cdr3_nt: TGTGCCTGGAGTGCAGGCCCCTACGAGCAGTACTTC
cdr3_aa: CAWSAGPYEQYF

clone_size: -
d_call: TRBD2
j_call: TRBJ2-3
v_call: TRBV4-2
cdr3_nt: TGTGCCAGCAGCCACGAGGGACTAGCGGGATCAGATACGCAGTATTTT
cdr3_aa: CASSHEGLAGSDTQYF

clone_size: -
d_call: -
j_call: TRBJ2-2
v_call: TRBV5-4
cdr3_nt: TGTGCCAGCCAGTATTTGGGCGGGGAGCTGTTTTTT
cdr3_aa: CASQYLGGELFF

clone_size: -
d_call: -
j_call: TRBJ1-1
v_call: TRBV19
cdr3_nt: TGTGCCAGTAGTATATCGTACACGGGCACTGAAGCTTTCTTT
cdr3_aa: CASSISYTGTEAFF

clone_size: -
d_call: TRBD1
j_call: TRBJ2-7
v_call: TRBV19
cdr3_nt: TGTGCCAGTAGCCCGGACAGGGGCTACGAGCAGTACTTC
cdr3_aa: CASSPDRGYEQYF

clone_size: -
d_call: -
j_call: TRBJ2-2
v_call: TRBV29-1
cdr3_nt: TGCAGCGTTATGACAGCGAACACCGGGGAGCTGTTTTTT
cdr3_aa: CSVMTANTGELFF

clone_size: -
d_call: TRBD2
j_call: TRBJ2-1
v_call: TRBV28
cdr3_nt: TGTGCCAGCACCTGGACTAGCGGGAGTGAGCAGTTCTTC
cdr3_aa: CASTWTSGSEQFF

clone_size: -
d_call: -
j_call: TRBJ2-1
v_call: TRBV11-2
cdr3_nt: TGTGCCAGCAGCTTAGATGAGGGGGTGCGTGAGCAGTTCTTC
cdr3_aa: CASSLDEGVREQFF

clone_size: -
d_call: -
j_call: TRBJ1-1
v_call: TRBV7-8
cdr3_nt: TGTGCCAGCAGCCAACCGATCGAAAGCACTGAAGCTTTCTTT
cdr3_aa: CASSQPIESTEAFF